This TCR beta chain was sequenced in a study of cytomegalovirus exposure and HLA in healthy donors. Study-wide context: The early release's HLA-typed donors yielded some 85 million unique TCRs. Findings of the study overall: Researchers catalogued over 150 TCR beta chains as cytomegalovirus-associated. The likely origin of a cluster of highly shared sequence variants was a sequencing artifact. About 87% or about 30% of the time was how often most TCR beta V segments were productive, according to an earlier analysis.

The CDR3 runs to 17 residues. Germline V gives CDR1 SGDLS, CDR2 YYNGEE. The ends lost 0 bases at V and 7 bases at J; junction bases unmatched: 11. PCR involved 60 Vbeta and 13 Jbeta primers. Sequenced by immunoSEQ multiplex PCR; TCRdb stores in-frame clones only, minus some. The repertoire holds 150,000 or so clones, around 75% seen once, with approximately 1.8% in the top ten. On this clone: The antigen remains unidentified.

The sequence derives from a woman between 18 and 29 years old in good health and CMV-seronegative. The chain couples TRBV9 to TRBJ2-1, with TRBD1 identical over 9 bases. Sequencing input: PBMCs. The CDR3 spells CASSVGGPGTGSNEQFF. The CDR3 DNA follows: TGTGCCAGCAGCGTAGGTGGGCCCGGGACAGGGTCGAATGAGCAGTTCTTC.